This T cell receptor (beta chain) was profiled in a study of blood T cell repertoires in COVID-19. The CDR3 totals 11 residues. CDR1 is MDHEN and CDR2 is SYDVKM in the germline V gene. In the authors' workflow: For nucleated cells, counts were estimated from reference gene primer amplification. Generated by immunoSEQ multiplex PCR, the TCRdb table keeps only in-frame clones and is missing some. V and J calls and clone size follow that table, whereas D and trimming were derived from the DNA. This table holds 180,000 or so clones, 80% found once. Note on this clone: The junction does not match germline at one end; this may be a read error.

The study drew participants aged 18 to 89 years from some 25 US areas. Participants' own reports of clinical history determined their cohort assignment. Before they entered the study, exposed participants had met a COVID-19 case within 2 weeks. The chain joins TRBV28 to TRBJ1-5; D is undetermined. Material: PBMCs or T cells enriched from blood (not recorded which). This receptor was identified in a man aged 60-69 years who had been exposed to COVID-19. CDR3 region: CASSIDSPLHF. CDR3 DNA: TGTGCCAGCAGTATTGACTCCCCCCTGCATTTT.